This T cell receptor (beta chain) comes out of a study of T cells in Graves' hyperthyroidism and ophthalmopathy. Amplification yielded TCR beta CDR3 regions, with RNA transcripts as the source. The primer set for the first-round RT-PCR of the TCR CDR3 was HTBI. TCRdb re-analysed the multiplex PCR reads in MiXCR, keeping a single row per CDR3 protein. The table lists around 660,000 distinct CDR3 sequences, roughly 46% of them singletons. In the case of this clonotype: Its specificity is not known.

Study-level points and caveats: The majority of expanded thyroid clonotypes above 0.001 also appeared in blood.

Clinicians diagnosed patients from clinical symptoms, serum thyroxine and TRAb, thyroid ultrasound and orbital computed tomography. Germline assignment: CDR1 SQVTM and CDR2 ANQGSEA. Trimming took off 8 bases at V and 9 bases at J, with 14 bases between the two ends. The CDR3 has 12 amino acids. The rearrangement uses TRBV29-1 and TRBJ1-6; D is perhaps TRBD1 (6 bases). This TCR was recovered from an adult man with Graves' disease, either hyperthyroidism or ophthalmopathy (not recorded which). Sequencing used peripheral blood or thyroid tissue (not recorded which). In nucleotides, the CDR3 is TGCAGCATGAGGTCAGGGGCTTCACCCCTCCACTTT. It specifies CSMRSGASPLHF.